The 30 T cell receptor beta chains presented below share a single source sample, sequenced in a study of beta chain features in type 1 diabetes. Whole-study results and caveats: The study found moderately but significantly shorter TCRB CDR3s in all four CD4+ subsets of Type 1 diabetes patients.

The investigators reverse transcribed all of the isolated RNA, so they sequenced expressed TCRB transcripts. Only in-frame clones appear in the TCRdb table, and some are missing; sequencing was by immunoSEQ multiplex PCR. Of about 740,000 clones detected, 13% appear once; the ten largest clones hold approximately 0.021%. Their antigens are not known. Specimen: naive CD4+ T cells from blood. Receptors were obtained from a man younger than 35 with type 1 diabetes.

The chain links TRBV9 to TRBJ1-1, with TRBD1 matching 7 bases. J gave up 3 bases and V 2 bases, and 4 bases lay outside the gene matches. CDR3 length equals 14 residues. Germline assignment: CDR1 SGDLS and CDR2 YYNGEE. The CDR3 bases are TGTGCCAGCAGCGTCGGGACAGTACACACTGAAGCTTTCTTT. It codes for CASSVGTVHTEAFF. The variable domain in full, with the rest retrieved from reference TRBV9 and TRBJ1-1, is DSGVTQTPKHLITATGQRVTLRCSPRSGDLSVYWYQQSLDQGLQFLIQYYNGEERAKGNILERFSAQQFPDLHSELNLSSLELGDSALYFCASSVGTVHTEAFFGQGTRLTVV.

This clone was counted a few times. The gene calls are TRBV4-1 and TRBJ2-1; 8 bases align to TRBD1. The CDR3 spans 15 residues. Trimming took 0 bases from V and 8 from J; bases not matched to a gene: 6. Germline-derived CDR1 and CDR2 are MGHRA and YSYEKL. CDR3 in amino acids: CASSQDRTGRDEQFF. CDR3 sequence (DNA): TGCGCCAGCAGCCAAGATAGGACAGGGCGAGATGAGCAGTTCTTC.

The chain recombines TRBV9 with TRBJ1-1, with 9 bases aligning to TRBD1. CDR1 SGDLS and CDR2 YYNGEE come from the germline V gene. Germline trimming cut 3 bases from V and 0 bases from J; bases unmatched to any gene: 6. This CDR3 is 16 amino acids long. DNA of the CDR3: TGTGCCAGCAGCGCGAAGGGACAGGGAATGAACACTGAAGCTTTCTTT. Protein: CASSAKGQGMNTEAFF. Full variable domain (missing parts from reference TRBV9 and TRBJ1-1): DSGVTQTPKHLITATGQRVTLRCSPRSGDLSVYWYQQSLDQGLQFLIQYYNGEERAKGNILERFSAQQFPDLHSELNLSSLELGDSALYFCASSAKGQGMNTEAFFGQGTRLTVV.

The chain combines TRBV5-1 with TRBJ2-3; TRBD1 is a possible D gene (6 bases). Trimming stripped 1 base from V and 3 bases from J, with 12 bases between. The CDR3 has 15 residues. Germline lookup yields CDR1 SGHRS and CDR2 YFSETQ. Written as DNA, the CDR3 is TGCGCCAGCAGCTTGCGGCCGACAGGTACAGATACGCAGTATTTT. Amino acids: CASSLRPTGTDTQYF.

In DNA, the CDR3 is TGTGCCAGCAGCTTAGGGCCATCGGTTGAGACAGATACGCAGTATTTT. Protein: CASSLGPSVETDTQYF. The chain uses TRBV7-2 and TRBJ2-3; D not resolved. The CDR3 has 16 residues. Trimming cost V 1 base and J 3 bases, with 14 bases left between them. From germline, CDR1 is SGHTA and CDR2 FQGNSA.

This clone was detected a few times. The V and J genes are TRBV2 and TRBJ1-1; no definite D call. V lost 6 bases, J lost 1 base, and 18 bases lay in between. Germline V gives CDR1 SNHLY, CDR2 FYNNEI. The CDR3 totals 16 residues. The CDR3 DNA is TGTGCCAGCAGCGAACCACTAAAGGTAGGGAACACTGAAGCTTTCTTT. Protein sequence: CASSEPLKVGNTEAFF.

With regard to this clone: This CDR3 is also generated by other DNA sequences in the sample. V gene TRBV5-1 combines with J gene TRBJ2-2; tentatively, D is TRBD2 (5 bases). The CDR3 runs 15 residues. Between the trimmed V and J ends, which lost 0 bases and 1 base, there was a span of 7 bases. CDR1 is SGHRS and CDR2 is YFSETQ in the germline V gene. CDR3: CASSLAGGNTGELFF. The CDR3 DNA follows: TGCGCCAGCAGCTTGGCCGGAGGGAACACCGGGGAGCTGTTTTTT.

DNA of the CDR3: TGTGCCATCAGTGACGGAGGACAGTCATTTGGGGCCAACGTCCTGACTTTC. Encoded protein: CAISDGGQSFGANVLTF. The V call is TRBV10-3, the J call TRBJ2-6; D might be TRBD1 (6 bases). This CDR3 comprises 17 residues. Trimming left V 3 bases short and J 3 bases short, with 15 bases between. CDR1 is ENHRY, CDR2 SYGVKD, per germline.

The chain has TRBV9 and TRBJ1-2; TRBD1 matches 7 bases. The germline gives CDR1 SGDLS, CDR2 YYNGEE. The CDR3 has 14 residues. Trimming removed 4 bases from V and 5 bases from J; junction bases left unmatched: 8. The CDR3 DNA follows: TGTGCCAGCAGCAGATGGGACAGCTCATATGGCTACACCTTC. This translates into CASSRWDSSYGYTF.

The rearrangement uses TRBV7-2 and TRBJ1-5; TRBD1 matches at 9 bases. The germline V gene has CDR1 SGHTA and CDR2 FQGNSA. V dropped 5 bases and J dropped 6; count of bases not matched to a gene: 5. This CDR3 is built from 14 residues. CDR3 bases: TGTGCCAGCAGCATCGGGACAGGGAGTCAGCCCCAGCATTTT. Translation gives CASSIGTGSQPQHF.

This clone was observed a few times. V usage is TRBV18 and J usage is TRBJ2-1; possible D gene TRBD2, 6 bases. The CDR3 has 13 amino acids. Germline V gene data show CDR1 as KGHSH and CDR2 as LQKENI. V lost 0 bases to trimming and J lost 8 bases, with 8 bases between them. CDR3 protein: CASSPPSGDEQFF. In DNA, the CDR3 is TGTGCCAGCTCACCACCGTCGGGGGATGAGCAGTTCTTC.

The CDR3 DNA reads as TGTGCCAGCACCCAAACTAGCGGGGGCAATTACGAGCAGTACTTC. Amino acid sequence: CASTQTSGGNYEQYF. The chain recombines TRBV7-2 with TRBJ2-7; 11 bases fit TRBD2. Per the germline V gene, CDR1 is SGHTA and CDR2 is FQGNSA. The CDR3 has 15 amino acids. The V gene end was trimmed by 7 bases and the J gene end by 4 bases; junction bases not matched to a gene: 9.

This clone turned up a few times. The rearrangement uses TRBV5-6 and TRBJ1-6; TRBD1 aligns across 9 bases. The CDR3 consists of 16 residues. Trimming took 4 bases from V and 9 from J; bases not matched to a gene: 11. CDR1 and CDR2 from the germline V gene are SGHDT and YYEEEE. The CDR3, as DNA: TGTGCCAGCAGCCCCCTACAGGGGGCGCGAAGTTCACCCCTCCACTTT. This translates into CASSPLQGARSSPLHF.

The chain carries TRBV30 and TRBJ2-1, with a tentative D call TRBD1 (6 bases). V gave up 0 bases and J gave up 7 bases, with 7 bases separating them. This CDR3 is 12 amino acids long. CDR1 and CDR2 (germline): GTSNPN, SVGIG (reference sequence). The CDR3 region is CAWSVTGNEQFF. The DNA of the CDR3 is TGTGCCTGGAGTGTAACAGGGAATGAGCAGTTCTTC.

V usage is TRBV7-2 and J usage is TRBJ2-2; D perhaps matches TRBD1 (6 bases). Germline values: CDR1 SGHTA, CDR2 FQGNSA. Trimming removed 4 bases at V and 1 base at J, with 13 bases between. This CDR3 comprises 16 residues. The CDR3 DNA follows: TGTGCCAGCAGCTCACAGGGCATCGGGAACACCGGGGAGCTGTTTTTT. It is translated as CASSSQGIGNTGELFF.

The chain has TRBV7-2 and TRBJ2-1, with 10 bases fitting TRBD2. Trimming cost V 2 bases and J 3 bases; bases outside gene matches: 1. The CDR3 has 15 residues. Looked up from germline, CDR1 is SGHTA and CDR2 is FQGNSA. CDR3 sequence reads: CASSLSGGGYNEQFF. CDR3 DNA sequence: TGTGCCAGCAGCTTAAGCGGGGGGGGCTACAATGAGCAGTTCTTC.

This clone was counted a few times. The chain employs TRBV5-4 and TRBJ1-2, with 8 bases that match TRBD1. CDR1 and CDR2 from the germline V gene are SGHNT and YYREEE (reference sequence). The trim removed 4 bases at V and 7 bases at J, leaving 3 bases unmatched. This CDR3 has 12 amino acids. The chain's CDR3 is CASSTGQGGYTF. The CDR3 region has the DNA TGTGCCAGCAGCACCGGACAGGGTGGCTACACCTTC.

This clone was counted a few times. The chain uses TRBV9 and TRBJ1-5, with unresolved D. CDR1 and CDR2 (germline): SGDLS, YYNGEE. V gave up 0 bases and J gave up 8 bases, with 6 bases separating them. The CDR3 totals 12 residues. The CDR3 loop reads CASSVGTEPQHF. Written as DNA, the CDR3 is TGTGCCAGCAGCGTAGGCACGGAGCCCCAGCATTTT.

Only a few counts were recorded for this clone. The chain recombines TRBV5-6 with TRBJ2-5, with D perhaps given as TRBD1 or TRBD2 (5 bases each). Trimming took off 3 bases at V and 5 bases at J, with 17 bases between the two ends. The CDR3 totals 15 residues. CDR1 SGHDT and CDR2 YYEEEE come from the germline V gene. The CDR3 DNA reads TGTGCCAGCAGCTCAGGCCGGGACCTTGGGGAGACCCAGTACTTC. This codes for CASSSGRDLGETQYF.

This clone was observed a handful of times. The rearrangement links TRBV18 to TRBJ2-5; maybe TRBD2 (5 bases). Near its end, the DNA agrees better with TRBJ2-7, so the J call may be wrong. This CDR3 region has 14 residues. CDR1 is KGHSH and CDR2 is LQKENI in the germline V gene. CDR3 protein: CASSPPSGSYEQYF. For the CDR3, the DNA is TGTGCCAGCTCACCACCGAGCGGTTCCTACGAGCAGTACTTC.

This clone was detected only a few times. This chain joins TRBV30 and TRBJ1-2; tentative D call: TRBD1 (6 bases). The germline V gene has CDR1 GTSNPN and CDR2 SVGIG (reference sequence). The CDR3 is 11 amino acids. V was cut by 3 bases and J by 6 bases, with 8 bases left in between. The CDR3 region has the DNA TGTGCCTGGAGACAGGGAGATGGCTACACCTTC. Translating it yields CAWRQGDGYTF.

This chain joins TRBV27 and TRBJ2-5; D unclear. Germline CDR1 reads MNHEY; CDR2 reads SMNVEV (reference sequence). The CDR3 consists of 13 residues. The germline V and J ends were trimmed by 3 bases and 0 bases, with 5 bases remaining between them. CDR3 nucleotides: TGTGCCAGCAGTTTGGCTAACCAAGAGACCCAGTACTTC. It codes for CASSLANQETQYF.

The chain joins TRBV5-4 to TRBJ2-7; possibly TRBD2 for D (6 bases). Trimming removed 4 bases at V and 7 bases at J, with 12 bases between. CDR1 and CDR2 from the germline V gene are SGHNT and YYREEE (reference sequence). The CDR3 spans 12 residues. The CDR3 DNA sequence: TGTGCCAGCAGCCCGGGACTGAATGAGCAGTACTTC. Translated, it gives CASSPGLNEQYF.

This clone was picked up a small number of times. Other DNA sequences in this specimen translate into the identical CDR3. The chain employs TRBV18 and TRBJ2-3, with a weak D call TRBD2 (6 bases). Trimming removed 3 bases at V and 6 bases at J, with 16 bases between. The CDR3 covers 15 residues. Germline V gene lookup returns CDR1 KGHSH and CDR2 LQKENI. Here the CDR3 DNA reads TGTGCCAGCTCACCCCCGGGACTGCCACGGGATACGCAGTATTTT. This codes for CASSPPGLPRDTQYF.

The chain recombines TRBV5-1 with TRBJ1-2; TRBD1 agrees at 11 bases. The V gene's germline CDR1 is SGHRS and CDR2 YFSETQ. The V gene end was trimmed by 2 bases and the J gene end by 8 bases; junction bases not matched to a gene: 8. The CDR3 spans 15 residues. CDR3 region: CASSLWRDRGSGYTF. CDR3 in DNA: TGCGCCAGCAGCTTATGGCGGGACAGGGGGTCCGGCTACACCTTC.

This clone appeared a few times. This chain connects TRBV14 to TRBJ1-1; D not certain. Germline V gene data show CDR1 as SGHDN and CDR2 as FVKESK. The CDR3 has 14 residues. Deletions cut 0 bases from V and 4 bases from J, with 9 bases between. The CDR3 here is CASSQERELTEAFF. The CDR3 bases are TGTGCCAGCAGCCAAGAGAGGGAACTCACTGAAGCTTTCTTT.

The genes are TRBV29-1 and TRBJ1-1, with unresolved D. The CDR3 totals 12 residues. Between the trimmed V and J ends, which lost 6 bases and 5 bases, there was a span of 13 bases. Germline V lookup: CDR1 SQVTM, CDR2 ANQGSEA. This CDR3 is CSVRLLETEAFF. CDR3 nucleotides: TGCAGCGTCAGACTACTTGAGACTGAAGCTTTCTTT.

The V and J genes are TRBV25-1 and TRBJ1-5; 8 nucleotides align to TRBD1. Germline CDR1 MGHDK, CDR2 SYGVNS. The CDR3 is made up of 15 amino acids. With V trimmed by 8 bases and J by 0 bases, 6 bases remained unmatched. Written as DNA, the CDR3 is TGTGCCAGCGGACAGGGCGAGTATAGCAATCAGCCCCAGCATTTT. Encoded protein: CASGQGEYSNQPQHF.

The chain employs TRBV11-2 and TRBJ2-3; 14 bases are a match to TRBD2. Germline-derived CDR1 and CDR2 are SGHAT and FQNNGV. The CDR3 totals 18 residues. J gave up 5 bases and V 2 bases, and 9 bases lay outside the gene matches. CDR3 bases: TGTGCCAGCAGCTTATTGACTAGCGGGGGGGCCGTTATAGATACGCAGTATTTT. It encodes CASSLLTSGGAVIDTQYF. The variable domain in full, completed from reference TRBV11-2 and TRBJ2-3, reads EAGVAQSPRYKIIEKRQSVAFWCNPISGHATLYWYQQILGQGPKLLIQFQNNGVVDDSQLPKDRFSAERLKGVDSTLKIQPAKLEDSAVYLCASSLLTSGGAVIDTQYFGPGTRLTVL.

The chain carries TRBV6-5 and TRBJ2-7; D call uncertain. CDR1 is MNHEY, CDR2 SVGAGI, per germline. The CDR3 runs to 13 residues. The V and J ends lost 6 bases and 6 bases respectively, with 15 bases between them. CDR3 in amino acids: CASRKGGLGEQYF. DNA of the CDR3: TGTGCCAGCAGGAAAGGTGGGTTAGGCGAGCAGTACTTC.